One and the same sample provided the 21 T cell receptor beta chains below, sequenced in a study of cytomegalovirus exposure and HLA in healthy donors. With 60 Vbeta and 13 Jbeta primers, the PCR was carried out. TCRdb keeps only in-frame clones here, not all; method: immunoSEQ multiplex PCR. Of around 140,000 clones listed, 65% to 85% were seen once; the top ten hold about 2.3%. The sequenced sample was PBMCs. All receptors come from a male donor in good health and CMV-seronegative.

The chain is built from TRBV7-8 and TRBJ2-5, with D perhaps matching TRBD2 (6 bases). CDR3 size: 15 residues. Trimming shortened V by 1 base and J by 2 bases, and 11 bases separated the two germline ends. Germline-derived CDR1 and CDR2 are SGHVS and FQNEAQ. The CDR3 nucleotides are TGTGCCAGCAGCTTAGTGGGAGGAGGACAAGAGACCCAGTACTTC. It codes for CASSLVGGGQETQYF. The full variable domain, with the rest looked up from reference TRBV7-8 and TRBJ2-5, is GAGVSQSPRYKVAKRGQDVALRCDPISGHVSLFWYQQALGQGPEFLTYFQNEAQLDKSGLPSDRFFAERPEGSVSTLKIQRTQQEDSAVYLCASSLVGGGQETQYFGPGTRLLVL.

V gene TRBV6-6 combines with J gene TRBJ2-4; the match to TRBD2 covers 8 bases. The CDR3 consists of 13 residues. The germline V gene has CDR1 MNHNY and CDR2 SVGAGI (reference sequence). The trim removed 2 bases at V and 7 bases at J, leaving 1 base unmatched. The CDR3 DNA reads as TGTGCCAGCAGTTACACGGGAGGGAACATTCAGTACTTC. This gives the protein CASSYTGGNIQYF.

This chain connects TRBV11-2 to TRBJ2-7; the match to TRBD2 covers 13 bases. Germline V gene sequence: CDR1 SGHAT, CDR2 FQNNGV. The CDR3 spans 14 residues. Trimming at V came to 6 bases and at J to 7 bases, leaving 6 bases not matched to a gene. CDR3 sequence: CASRRLAGGREQYF. In DNA form, the CDR3 reads TGTGCCAGCAGAAGACTAGCGGGAGGTAGAGAGCAGTACTTC.

The genes are TRBV7-2 and TRBJ2-5; unclear D gene. Germline loops: CDR1 SGHTA, CDR2 FQGNSA. The CDR3 runs 14 residues. Trimming shortened V by 3 bases and J by 2 bases, and 10 bases separated the two germline ends. The CDR3 reads CASSLGLIQETQYF. DNA for the CDR3: TGTGCCAGCAGCTTGGGCCTTATTCAAGAGACCCAGTACTTC. Based on the CDR3 plus reference TRBV7-2 and TRBJ2-5, the full variable domain is GAGVSQSPSNKVTEKGKDVELRCDPISGHTALYWYRQSLGQGLEFLIYFQGNSAPDKSGLPSDRFSAERTGGSVSTLTIQRTQQEDSAVYLCASSLGLIQETQYFGPGTRLLVL.

The rearrangement links TRBV11-2 to TRBJ2-7, with D possibly being TRBD1 (6 bases). The CDR3 runs 15 residues. The germline V gene has CDR1 SGHAT and CDR2 FQNNGV. Trimming removed 4 bases at V and 1 base at J, with 14 bases between. The CDR3 DNA reads TGTGCCAGCAGCTCTTGGGCAGGGGCGTCCTACGAGCAGTACTTC. This encodes CASSSWAGASYEQYF. Together with reference TRBV11-2 and TRBJ2-7, the CDR3 gives the full variable domain: EAGVAQSPRYKIIEKRQSVAFWCNPISGHATLYWYQQILGQGPKLLIQFQNNGVVDDSQLPKDRFSAERLKGVDSTLKIQPAKLEDSAVYLCASSSWAGASYEQYFGPGTRLTVT.

V is TRBV7-6 and J is TRBJ2-7, with TRBD2 identical over 7 bases. Germline V gene lookup returns CDR1 SGHVS and CDR2 FNYEAQ. Trimming removed 5 bases from V and 2 bases from J; junction bases left unmatched: 3. There are 13 residues in the CDR3. This CDR3 is CASSPTSPYEQYF. For the CDR3, the DNA is TGTGCCAGCAGCCCGACTAGCCCCTACGAGCAGTACTTC.

The chain recombines TRBV7-9 with TRBJ2-7; TRBD2 agrees at 7 bases. With 5 bases clipped from V and 4 bases from J, the junction kept 11 bases outside the gene matches. CDR1 and CDR2 (germline): SEHNR, FQNEAQ (reference sequence). The CDR3 sequence is 15 residues long. DNA for the CDR3: TGTGCCAGCAGCGTCGCTAGCGGTACTTTGTACGAGCAGTACTTC. This encodes CASSVASGTLYEQYF.

V gene TRBV5-5 combines with J gene TRBJ2-3; 11 bases are a match to TRBD2. CDR1 SGHKS and CDR2 YYEKEE come from the germline V gene (reference sequence). Trimming cost V 4 bases and J 2 bases; bases outside gene matches: 6. The CDR3 is 16 residues long. The CDR3 region is CASSAGLAAPTDTQYF. CDR3 in DNA: TGTGCCAGCAGCGCGGGACTAGCGGCACCCACAGATACGCAGTATTTT.

V is TRBV29-1 and J is TRBJ2-7; maybe TRBD1 (6 bases). Near its end, the DNA agrees better with TRBJ2-5, so the J call may be wrong. The CDR3 spans 13 residues. The germline CDR1 and CDR2 sequences are SQVTM and ANQGSEA. The CDR3 DNA is TGCAGCGTAGCCGACAGGATAAAAGAGACCCAGTACTTC. Translated: CSVADRIKETQYF.

The chain is built from TRBV7-9 and TRBJ2-2; TRBD1 matches 8 bases. Germline V gives CDR1 SEHNR, CDR2 FQNEAQ (reference sequence). The junction had 13 bases not matched to a gene; V was cut back by 4 bases and J by 0 bases. This CDR3 is 19 amino acids long. The CDR3 DNA follows: TGTGCCAGCAGCTCATCGGGATCTGGACAGGGTGCGAACACCGGGGAGCTGTTTTTT. Amino acid sequence: CASSSSGSGQGANTGELFF.

The chain combines TRBV6-6 with TRBJ2-7; 12 nucleotides agree with TRBD2. The CDR3 extends over 16 amino acids. The junction had 6 bases not matched to a gene; V was cut back by 1 base and J by 5 bases. The germline gives CDR1 MNHNY, CDR2 SVGAGI (reference sequence). The CDR3 bases are TGTGCCAGCAGTTACTATGGGACTAGCGGGTCTGACGAGCAGTACTTC. It is translated as CASSYYGTSGSDEQYF.

This chain links TRBV28 with TRBJ1-1, with a possible D match to TRBD1 (5 bases). Germline CDR1 MDHEN, CDR2 SYDVKM. V was pared by 4 bases and J by 6 bases, with 6 bases between. CDR3 length: 11 residues. In nucleotides, the CDR3 is TGTGCCAGCAGTTGGGGCGCTGAAGCTTTCTTT. This translates into CASSWGAEAFF. Looking up the rest from reference TRBV28 and TRBJ1-1 gives the full variable domain: DVKVTQSSRYLVKRTGEKVFLECVQDMDHENMFWYRQDPGLGLRLIYFSYDVKMKEKGDIPEGYSVSREKKERFSLILESASTNQTSMYLCASSWGAEAFFGQGTRLTVV.

The V call is TRBV5-1, the J call TRBJ2-3; 11 bases are a match to TRBD2. The CDR3 is 14 amino acids. The trim removed 5 bases at V and 5 bases at J, leaving 4 bases unmatched. Germline lookup yields CDR1 SGHRS and CDR2 YFSETQ. CDR3 residues: CASSPGLAGDTQYF. The CDR3 DNA reads TGCGCCAGCAGTCCAGGACTAGCGGGAGATACGCAGTATTTT.

V and J are TRBV12-5 and TRBJ1-1; the D is unclear. Deletions cut 0 bases from V and 0 bases from J, with 8 bases between. The V gene's germline CDR1 is LGHNT and CDR2 FRNRAP. The CDR3 contains 15 residues. CDR3 bases: TGTGCTAGTGGTTTGGTAGTGGGCATGAACACTGAAGCTTTCTTT. It codes for CASGLVVGMNTEAFF.

The chain recombines TRBV19 with TRBJ1-1, with D perhaps TRBD1 (6 bases). Germline CDR1 reads LNHDA; CDR2 reads SQIVND (reference sequence). The CDR3 extends over 15 amino acids. Between the trimmed V and J ends, which lost 5 bases and 0 bases, there was a span of 13 bases. The CDR3 sequence is CASSPWDTLNTEAFF. The CDR3 DNA sequence: TGTGCCAGTAGTCCCTGGGACACCTTGAACACTGAAGCTTTCTTT.

This rearrangement joins TRBV6-4 to TRBJ1-6; D perhaps matches TRBD1 (6 bases). The CDR3 extends over 15 amino acids. Germline CDR1 reads MRHNA; CDR2 reads SNTAGT. Trimming cost V 5 bases and J 10 bases, with 18 bases left between them. The CDR3 spells CASSPTGTRISPLHF. CDR3 nucleotides: TGTGCCAGCAGTCCAACCGGGACACGGATATCACCCCTCCACTTT.

This clone was detected a few times. The V call is TRBV5-4, the J call TRBJ2-1; 14 bases agree with TRBD2. J gave up 9 bases and V 4 bases, and 6 bases lay outside the gene matches. Per the germline V gene, CDR1 is SGHNT and CDR2 is YYREEE (reference sequence). The CDR3 has 15 residues. The CDR3 bases are TGTGCCAGCAGCGGGGGACTAGCGGGAGTGACTGAGCAGTTCTTC. Encoded protein: CASSGGLAGVTEQFF.

This clone was seen only a few times. The rearrangement uses TRBV5-1 and TRBJ2-1; 14 bases align to TRBD2. The V and J ends lost 3 bases and 4 bases, in that order; junction bases with no gene match: 9. Germline assignment: CDR1 SGHRS and CDR2 YFSETQ. This CDR3 is 18 amino acids long. The chain's CDR3 is CASSWGLAGDPVYNEQFF. The CDR3 DNA reads as TGCGCCAGCAGCTGGGGACTAGCGGGAGACCCCGTTTACAATGAGCAGTTCTTC.

The V gene is TRBV21-1, the J gene TRBJ2-7; TRBD2, the D gene given by the table, was not confirmed from the DNA. TRBV21-1 is annotated as a pseudogene. CDR3 length: 21 amino acids. CDR3 nucleotide sequence: TGTGCCAGCAGCAGATCGGCGACTTGGCGGCGAATTAAGGTCAGCTCCTACGAGCAGTACTTC. Translated: CASSRSATWRRIKVSSYEQYF.

The CDR3 region is CASSEGLSSSYEQYF. The DNA of the CDR3 is TGTGCCAGCAGTGAGGGACTCTCTTCCTCCTACGAGCAGTACTTC. V gene TRBV2 combines with J gene TRBJ2-7; D possibly corresponds to TRBD2 (6 bases). V gave up 3 bases and J gave up 0 bases, with 12 bases separating them. Germline V gives CDR1 SNHLY, CDR2 FYNNEI. This CDR3 comprises 15 residues.

The rearrangement joins TRBV7-3 to TRBJ2-2; no clear D gene. The CDR3 runs 13 residues. Germline CDR1 is SGHTA and CDR2 is FQGTGA. Trimming took 2 bases from V and 4 from J, leaving 5 bases between them. The CDR3 nucleotides read TGTGCCAGCAGCTTATCGAGCACCGGGGAGCTGTTTTTT. This gives the protein CASSLSSTGELFF.